This T cell receptor beta chain was captured in a study of human T cells and chemical hapten exposure. Study-level results: Clustering by CDR3 similarity yielded significantly more large clusters from expanded TCRs than controls.

This clonotype was picked up many times. Its specificity is unknown. The CDR3 is 13 residues long. V was pared by 6 bases and J by 2 bases, with 11 bases between. Per germline, CDR1 SQVTM and CDR2 ANQGSEA. As for time point: patch test 1, 2 weeks after DPC sensitization. Treatment meaning: therapeutic diphenylcyclopropenone sensitization with weekly scalp DPC. At every patch-test visit, blood was drawn before the patch test was applied. Original processing methods: A per-sample median of about 100,000 TCRs was observed, with counts ranging from about 23,224 to 690,600. TCRdb recomputed calls from the RACE reads with MiXCR, one row per CDR3 protein. The V and J calls come from TCRdb's annotation, not from the publication. Of about 120,000 distinct CDR3 sequences in the sample, roughly 13% were seen once.

The V call is TRBV29-1, the J call TRBJ2-1; D is perhaps TRBD1 (5 bases). The material sequenced was whole blood, taken in connection with sensitization to the hapten diphenylcyclopropenone (DPC). The TCR was taken from a man between 18 and 29 years old with alopecia areata. Some clones in this sample may be carry-over from other donors' samples. The CDR3: CSVAAGTYNEQFF. CDR3 coding DNA: TGCAGCGTCGCGGCAGGGACCTACAATGAGCAGTTCTTC.